This T cell receptor beta chain was retrieved from a study of early T cells in non-severe SARS-CoV-2 infection. Overall study context: Sequencing used unsorted whole-blood bulk RNA, so chains lack pairing.

Findings of the study overall: The VDJdb matching leaned toward anti-spike CD8 responses and overlooked private and CD4 specificities.

Germline CDR1 SGHAT, CDR2 FQNNGV. The CDR3 loop spans 18 amino acids. The trim removed 5 bases at V and 2 bases at J, leaving 12 bases unmatched. Individual cDNA molecules were tagged with unique molecular identifiers, the study reported. Using its own MiXCR run on the 5' RACE reads, TCRdb lists one record per CDR3 protein. The data show roughly 83,000 distinct CDR3 sequences, with roughly a tenth seen just once and approximately 8% held by the top ten. This clonotype was found many times. Its cognate antigen is unknown. The sample in question was whole blood, obtained at baseline. The sequence was obtained from an adult who was a healthcare worker with PCR-confirmed SARS-CoV-2 infection or an uninfected control (not recorded which). The chain combines TRBV11-2 with TRBJ2-1; 10 bases fit TRBD1. The CDR3 DNA reads TGTGCCAGCAGCCAGGTGGGGCGACAGGGGGCAACCTACAATGAGCAGTTCTTC. Translated: CASSQVGRQGATYNEQFF.